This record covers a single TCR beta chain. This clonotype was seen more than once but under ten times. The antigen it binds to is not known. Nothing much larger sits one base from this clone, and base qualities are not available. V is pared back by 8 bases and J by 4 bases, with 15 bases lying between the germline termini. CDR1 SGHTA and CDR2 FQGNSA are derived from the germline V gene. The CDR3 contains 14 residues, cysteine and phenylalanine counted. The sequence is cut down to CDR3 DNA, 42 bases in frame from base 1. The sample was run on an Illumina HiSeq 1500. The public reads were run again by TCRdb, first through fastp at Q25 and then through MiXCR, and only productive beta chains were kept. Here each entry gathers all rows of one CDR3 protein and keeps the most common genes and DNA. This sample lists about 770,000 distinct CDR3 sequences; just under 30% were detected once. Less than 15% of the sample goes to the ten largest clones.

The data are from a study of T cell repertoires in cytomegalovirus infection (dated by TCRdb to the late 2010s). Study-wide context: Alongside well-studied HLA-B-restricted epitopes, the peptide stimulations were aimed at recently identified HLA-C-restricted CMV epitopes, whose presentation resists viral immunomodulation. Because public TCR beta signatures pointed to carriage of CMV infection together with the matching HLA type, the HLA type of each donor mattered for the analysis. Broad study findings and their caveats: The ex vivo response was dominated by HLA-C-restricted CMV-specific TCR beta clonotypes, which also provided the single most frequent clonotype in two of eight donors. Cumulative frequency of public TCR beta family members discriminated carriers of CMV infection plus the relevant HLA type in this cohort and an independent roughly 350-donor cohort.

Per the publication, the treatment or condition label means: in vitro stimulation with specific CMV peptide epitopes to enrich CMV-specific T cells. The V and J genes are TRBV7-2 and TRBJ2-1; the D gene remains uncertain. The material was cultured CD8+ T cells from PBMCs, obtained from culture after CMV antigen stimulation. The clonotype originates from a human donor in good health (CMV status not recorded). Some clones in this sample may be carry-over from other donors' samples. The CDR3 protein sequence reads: CASEDPSLYNEQFF. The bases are TGTGCCAGCGAGGACCCAAGCCTTTACAATGAGCAGTTCTTC.